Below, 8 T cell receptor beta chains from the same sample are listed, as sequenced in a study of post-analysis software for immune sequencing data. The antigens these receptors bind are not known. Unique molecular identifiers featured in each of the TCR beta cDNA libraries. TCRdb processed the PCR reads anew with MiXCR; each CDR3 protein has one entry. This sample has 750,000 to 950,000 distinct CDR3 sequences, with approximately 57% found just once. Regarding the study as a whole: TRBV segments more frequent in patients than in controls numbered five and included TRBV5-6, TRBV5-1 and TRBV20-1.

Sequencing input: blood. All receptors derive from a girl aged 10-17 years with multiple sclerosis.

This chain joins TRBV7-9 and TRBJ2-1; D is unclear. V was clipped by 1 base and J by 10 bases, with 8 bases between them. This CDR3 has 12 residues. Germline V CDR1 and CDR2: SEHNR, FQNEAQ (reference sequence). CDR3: CASSLDGPEQFF. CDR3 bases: TGTGCCAGCAGCTTAGATGGCCCAGAGCAGTTCTTC.

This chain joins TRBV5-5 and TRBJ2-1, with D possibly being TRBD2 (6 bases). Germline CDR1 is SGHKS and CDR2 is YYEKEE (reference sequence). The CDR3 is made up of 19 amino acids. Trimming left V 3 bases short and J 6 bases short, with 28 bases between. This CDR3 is CASSWGPSAGWGLGNEQFF. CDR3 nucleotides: TGTGCCAGCAGCTGGGGCCCTAGCGCGGGATGGGGCTTGGGCAATGAGCAGTTCTTC. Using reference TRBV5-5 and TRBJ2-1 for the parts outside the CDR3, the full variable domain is DAGVTQSPTHLIKTRGQQVTLRCSPISGHKSVSWYQQVLGQGPQFIFQYYEKEERGRGNFPDRFSARQFPNYSSELNVNALLLGDSALYLCASSWGPSAGWGLGNEQFFGPGTRLTVL.

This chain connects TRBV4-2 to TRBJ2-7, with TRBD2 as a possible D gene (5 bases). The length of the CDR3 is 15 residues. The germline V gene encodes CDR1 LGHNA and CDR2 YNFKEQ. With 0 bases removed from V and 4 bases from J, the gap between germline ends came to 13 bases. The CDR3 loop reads CASSQDVGAWYEQYF. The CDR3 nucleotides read TGTGCCAGCAGCCAAGATGTGGGAGCCTGGTACGAGCAGTACTTC.

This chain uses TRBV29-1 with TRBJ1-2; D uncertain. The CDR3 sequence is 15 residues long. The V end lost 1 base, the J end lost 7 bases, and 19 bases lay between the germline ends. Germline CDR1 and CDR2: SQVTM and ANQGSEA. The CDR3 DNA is TGCAGCGTTGAAGGACTGACTGCGGGCATTCTTGGCTACACCTTC. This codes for CSVEGLTAGILGYTF. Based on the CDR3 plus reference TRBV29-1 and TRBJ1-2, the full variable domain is SAVISQKPSRDICQRGTSLTIQCQVDSQVTMMFWYRQQPGQSLTLIATANQGSEATYESGFVIDKFPISRPNLTFSTLTVSNMSPEDSSIYLCSVEGLTAGILGYTFGSGTRLTVV.

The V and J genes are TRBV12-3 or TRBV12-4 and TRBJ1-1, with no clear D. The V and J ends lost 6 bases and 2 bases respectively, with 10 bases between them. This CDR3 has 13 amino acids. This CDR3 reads CASRYASNTEAFF. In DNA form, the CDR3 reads TGTGCCAGCAGGTACGCCTCCAACACTGAAGCTTTCTTT.

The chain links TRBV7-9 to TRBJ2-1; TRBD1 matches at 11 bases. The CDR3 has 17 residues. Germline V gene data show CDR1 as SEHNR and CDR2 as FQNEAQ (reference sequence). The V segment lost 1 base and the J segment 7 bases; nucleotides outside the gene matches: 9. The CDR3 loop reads CASSLEIWTGGLNEQFF. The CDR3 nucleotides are TGTGCCAGCAGCTTAGAGATCTGGACAGGGGGCTTAAATGAGCAGTTCTTC.

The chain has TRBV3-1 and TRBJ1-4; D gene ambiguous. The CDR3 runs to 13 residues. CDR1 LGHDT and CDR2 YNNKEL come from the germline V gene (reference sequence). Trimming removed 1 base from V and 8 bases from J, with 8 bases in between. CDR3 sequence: CASSQGIREKLFF. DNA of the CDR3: TGTGCCAGCAGCCAAGGTATCCGGGAAAAACTGTTTTTT.

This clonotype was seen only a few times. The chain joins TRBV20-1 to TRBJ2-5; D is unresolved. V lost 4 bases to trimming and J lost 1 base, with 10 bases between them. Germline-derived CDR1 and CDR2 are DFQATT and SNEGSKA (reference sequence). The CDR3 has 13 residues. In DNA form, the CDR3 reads TGCAGTGCTAATGGGATCGCCCAAGAGACCCAGTACTTC. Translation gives CSANGIAQETQYF.